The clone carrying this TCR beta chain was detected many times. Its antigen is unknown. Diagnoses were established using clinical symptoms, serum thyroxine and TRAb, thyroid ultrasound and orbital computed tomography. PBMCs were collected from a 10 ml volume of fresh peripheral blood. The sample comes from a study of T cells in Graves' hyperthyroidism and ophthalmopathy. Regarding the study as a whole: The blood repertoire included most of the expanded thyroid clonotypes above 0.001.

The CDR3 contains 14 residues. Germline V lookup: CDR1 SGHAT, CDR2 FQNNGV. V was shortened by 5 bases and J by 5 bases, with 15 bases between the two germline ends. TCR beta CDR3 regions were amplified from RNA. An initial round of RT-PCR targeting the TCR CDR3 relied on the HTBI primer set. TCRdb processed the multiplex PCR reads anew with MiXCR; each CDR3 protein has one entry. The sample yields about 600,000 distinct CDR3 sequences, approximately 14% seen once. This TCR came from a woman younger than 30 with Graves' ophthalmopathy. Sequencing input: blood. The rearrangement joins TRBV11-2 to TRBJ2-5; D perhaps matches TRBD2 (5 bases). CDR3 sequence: CASSPGMGRETQYF. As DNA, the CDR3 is TGTGCCAGCAGCCCCGGGATGGGCAGGGAGACCCAGTACTTC.